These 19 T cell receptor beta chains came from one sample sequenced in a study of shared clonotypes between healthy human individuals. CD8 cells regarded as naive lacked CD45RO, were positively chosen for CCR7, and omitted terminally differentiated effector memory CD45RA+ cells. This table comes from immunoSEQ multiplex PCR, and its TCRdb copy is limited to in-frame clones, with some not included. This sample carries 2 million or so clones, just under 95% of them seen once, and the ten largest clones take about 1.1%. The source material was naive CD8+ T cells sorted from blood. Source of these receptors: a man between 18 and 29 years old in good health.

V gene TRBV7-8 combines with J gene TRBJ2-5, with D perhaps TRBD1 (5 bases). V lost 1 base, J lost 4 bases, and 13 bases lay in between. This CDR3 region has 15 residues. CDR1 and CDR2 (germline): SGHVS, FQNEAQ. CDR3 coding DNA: TGTGCCAGCAGCTTAGGCCCCTTAAGGGGAGAGACCCAGTACTTC. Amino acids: CASSLGPLRGETQYF.

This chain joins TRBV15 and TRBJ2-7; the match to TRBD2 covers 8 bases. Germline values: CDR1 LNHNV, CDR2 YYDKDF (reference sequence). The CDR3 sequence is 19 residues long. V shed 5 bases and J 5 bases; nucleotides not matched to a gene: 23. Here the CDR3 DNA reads TGTGCCACCAGCTCCCCCCGGAGGGGTCCAGCGGGAGAGTTCGACGAGCAGTACTTC. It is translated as CATSSPRRGPAGEFDEQYF.

CDR3 coding DNA: TGTGCCAGCAGCTTAGGGCCCGGGGCTGAAGCTTTCTTT. Protein: CASSLGPGAEAFF. This chain connects TRBV11-3 to TRBJ1-1; D uncertain. The V end was cut by 1 base, the J end by 6 bases, with 9 bases between. In germline, CDR1 is SGHNT, CDR2 YENEEA. This CDR3 has 13 amino acids.

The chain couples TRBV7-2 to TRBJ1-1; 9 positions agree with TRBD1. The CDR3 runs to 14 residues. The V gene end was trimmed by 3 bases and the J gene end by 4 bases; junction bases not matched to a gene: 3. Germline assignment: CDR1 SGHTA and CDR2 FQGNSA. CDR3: CASSLRDRATEAFF. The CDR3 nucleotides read TGTGCCAGCAGCTTGAGGGACAGGGCCACTGAAGCTTTCTTT.

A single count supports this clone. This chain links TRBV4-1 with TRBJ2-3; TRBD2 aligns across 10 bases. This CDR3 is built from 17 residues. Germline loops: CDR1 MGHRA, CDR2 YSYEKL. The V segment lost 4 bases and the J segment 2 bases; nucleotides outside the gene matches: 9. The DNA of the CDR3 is TGCGCCAGCAGCCTCCGGTTAGCGGGGGGTTACACAGATACGCAGTATTTT. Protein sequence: CASSLRLAGGYTDTQYF.

The CDR3 loop reads CASSTQGEQYF. The CDR3 DNA sequence: TGTGCCAGCAGTACTCAGGGGGAGCAGTACTTC. This chain uses TRBV6-6 with TRBJ2-7; a possible D gene is TRBD1 (6 bases). Germline V gene lookup returns CDR1 MNHNY and CDR2 SVGAGI (reference sequence). Trimming removed 5 bases at V and 7 bases at J, with 9 bases between. The CDR3 is 11 residues long.

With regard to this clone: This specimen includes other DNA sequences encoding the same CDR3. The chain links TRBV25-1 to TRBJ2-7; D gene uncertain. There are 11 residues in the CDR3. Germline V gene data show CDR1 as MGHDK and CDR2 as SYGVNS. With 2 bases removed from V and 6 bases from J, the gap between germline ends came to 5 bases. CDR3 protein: CASSEGPEQYF. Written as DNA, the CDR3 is TGTGCCAGCAGTGAAGGCCCCGAGCAGTACTTC.

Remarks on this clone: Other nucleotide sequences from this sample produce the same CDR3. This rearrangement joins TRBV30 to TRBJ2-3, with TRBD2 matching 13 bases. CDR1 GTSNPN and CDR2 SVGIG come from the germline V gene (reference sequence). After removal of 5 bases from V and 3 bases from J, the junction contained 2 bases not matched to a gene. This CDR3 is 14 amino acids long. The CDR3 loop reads CAWGTSGTTDTQYF. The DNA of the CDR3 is TGTGCCTGGGGGACTAGCGGGACGACAGATACGCAGTATTTT.

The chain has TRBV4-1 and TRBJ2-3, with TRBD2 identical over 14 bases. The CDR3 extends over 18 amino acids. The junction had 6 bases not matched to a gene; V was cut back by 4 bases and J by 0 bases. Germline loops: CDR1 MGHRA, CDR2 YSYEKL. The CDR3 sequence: CASSRGLAGGLSTDTQYF. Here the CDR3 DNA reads TGCGCCAGCAGCCGAGGACTAGCGGGGGGCCTCAGCACAGATACGCAGTATTTT.

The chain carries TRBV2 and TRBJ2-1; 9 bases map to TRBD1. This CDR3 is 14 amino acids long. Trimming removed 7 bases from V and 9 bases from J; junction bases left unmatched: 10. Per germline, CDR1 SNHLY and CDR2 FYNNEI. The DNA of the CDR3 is TGTGCCAGCAATCAATGGGGGACAGGGTTTGAGCAGTTCTTC. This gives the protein CASNQWGTGFEQFF. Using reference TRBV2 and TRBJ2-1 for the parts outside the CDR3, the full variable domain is EPEVTQTPSHQVTQMGQEVILRCVPISNHLYFYWYRQILGQKVEFLVSFYNNEISEKSEIFDDQFSVERPDGSNFTLKIRSTKLEDSAMYFCASNQWGTGFEQFFGPGTRLTVL.

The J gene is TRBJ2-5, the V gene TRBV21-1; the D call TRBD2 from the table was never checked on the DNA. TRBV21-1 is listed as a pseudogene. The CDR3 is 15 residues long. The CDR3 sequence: CASSTPTGPQETQYF. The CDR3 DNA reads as TGTGCCAGCAGCACGCCGACGGGTCCCCAAGAGACCCAGTACTTC.

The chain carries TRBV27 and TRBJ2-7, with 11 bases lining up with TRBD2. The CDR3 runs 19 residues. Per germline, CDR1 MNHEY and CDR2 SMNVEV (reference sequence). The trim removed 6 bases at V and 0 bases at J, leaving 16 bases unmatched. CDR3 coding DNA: TGTGCCAGCAGCCGGGCTTGGGGACTAGCGGAGGACCCCTCCTACGAGCAGTACTTC. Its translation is CASSRAWGLAEDPSYEQYF.

CDR3 DNA sequence: TGTGCCAGTTCCCCCGCGTTTGGGGAAGTTCGCGTGGAGCAGTACTTC. It codes for CASSPAFGEVRVEQYF. This chain connects TRBV19 to TRBJ2-7; D is unresolved. Trimming cost V 8 bases and J 7 bases, with 27 bases left between them. Per germline, CDR1 LNHDA and CDR2 SQIVND (reference sequence). This CDR3 region has 16 residues.

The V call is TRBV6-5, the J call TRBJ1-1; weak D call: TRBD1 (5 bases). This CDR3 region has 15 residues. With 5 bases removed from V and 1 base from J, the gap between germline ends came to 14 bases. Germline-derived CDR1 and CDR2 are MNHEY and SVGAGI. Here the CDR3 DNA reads TGTGCCAGCAGTCGCGGGACGGGAGCGAACACTGAAGCTTTCTTT. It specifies CASSRGTGANTEAFF.

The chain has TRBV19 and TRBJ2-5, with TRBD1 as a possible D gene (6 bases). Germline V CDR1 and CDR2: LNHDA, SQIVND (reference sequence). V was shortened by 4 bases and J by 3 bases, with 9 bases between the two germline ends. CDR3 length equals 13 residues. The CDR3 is CASSTDSEETQYF. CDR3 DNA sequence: TGTGCCAGTAGTACGGACAGCGAAGAGACCCAGTACTTC.

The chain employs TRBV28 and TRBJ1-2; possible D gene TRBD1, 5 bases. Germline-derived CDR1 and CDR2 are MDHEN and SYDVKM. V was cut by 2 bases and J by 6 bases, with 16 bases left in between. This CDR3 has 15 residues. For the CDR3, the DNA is TGTGCCAGCAGTTTAAAAGAGGGCAGGGTGCATGGCTACACCTTC. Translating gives CASSLKEGRVHGYTF.

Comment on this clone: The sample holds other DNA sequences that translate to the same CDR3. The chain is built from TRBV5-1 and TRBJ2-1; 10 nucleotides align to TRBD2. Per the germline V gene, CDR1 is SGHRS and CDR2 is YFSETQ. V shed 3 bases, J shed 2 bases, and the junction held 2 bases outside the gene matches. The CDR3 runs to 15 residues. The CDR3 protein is CASSSSGGPYNEQFF. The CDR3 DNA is TGCGCCAGCAGCTCTAGCGGGGGCCCCTACAATGAGCAGTTCTTC.

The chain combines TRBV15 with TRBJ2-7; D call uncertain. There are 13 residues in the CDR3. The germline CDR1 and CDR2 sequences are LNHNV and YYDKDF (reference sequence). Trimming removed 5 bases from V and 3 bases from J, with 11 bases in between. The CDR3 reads CATSPGLVYEQYF. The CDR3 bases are TGTGCCACCAGCCCGGGTTTAGTCTACGAGCAGTACTTC.

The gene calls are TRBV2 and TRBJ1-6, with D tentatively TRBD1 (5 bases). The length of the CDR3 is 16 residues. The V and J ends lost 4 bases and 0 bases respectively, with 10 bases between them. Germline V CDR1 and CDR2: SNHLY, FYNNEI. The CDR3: CASSAREGSYNSPLHF. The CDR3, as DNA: TGTGCCAGCAGTGCCAGGGAGGGCTCCTATAATTCACCCCTCCACTTT.